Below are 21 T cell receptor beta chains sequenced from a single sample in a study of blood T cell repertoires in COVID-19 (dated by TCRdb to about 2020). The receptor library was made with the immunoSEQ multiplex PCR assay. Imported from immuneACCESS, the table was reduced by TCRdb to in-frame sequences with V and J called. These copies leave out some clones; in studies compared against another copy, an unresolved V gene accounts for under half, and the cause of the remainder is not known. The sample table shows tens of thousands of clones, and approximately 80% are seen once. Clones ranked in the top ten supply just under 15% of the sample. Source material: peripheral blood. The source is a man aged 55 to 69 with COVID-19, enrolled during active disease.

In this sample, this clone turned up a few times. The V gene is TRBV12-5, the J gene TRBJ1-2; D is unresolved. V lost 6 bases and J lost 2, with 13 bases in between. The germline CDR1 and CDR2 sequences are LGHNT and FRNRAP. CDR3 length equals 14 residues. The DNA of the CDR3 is TGTGCTAGTGGCCCCGGGAGAGGGAACTATGGCTACACCTTC. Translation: CASGPGRGNYGYTF. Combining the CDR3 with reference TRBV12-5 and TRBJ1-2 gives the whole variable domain DARVTQTPRHKVTEMGQEVTMRCQPILGHNTVFWYRQTMMQGLELLAYFRNRAPLDDSGMPKDRFSAEMPDATLATLKIQPSEPRDSAVYFCASGPGRGNYGYTFGSGTRLTVV.

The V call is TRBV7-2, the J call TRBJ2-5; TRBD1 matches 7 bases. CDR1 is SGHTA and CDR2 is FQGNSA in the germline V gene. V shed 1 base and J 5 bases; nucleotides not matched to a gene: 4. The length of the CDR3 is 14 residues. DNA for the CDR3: TGTGCCAGCAGCTTAGACACAGGGGTCGAGACCCAGTACTTC. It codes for CASSLDTGVETQYF.

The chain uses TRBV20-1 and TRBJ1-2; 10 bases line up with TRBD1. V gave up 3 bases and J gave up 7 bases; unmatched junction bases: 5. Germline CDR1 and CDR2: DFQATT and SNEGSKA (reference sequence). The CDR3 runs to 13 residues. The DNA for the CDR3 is TGCAGTGCTAGTGTGACAGGGGGCTCTGGCTACACCTTC. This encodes CSASVTGGSGYTF.

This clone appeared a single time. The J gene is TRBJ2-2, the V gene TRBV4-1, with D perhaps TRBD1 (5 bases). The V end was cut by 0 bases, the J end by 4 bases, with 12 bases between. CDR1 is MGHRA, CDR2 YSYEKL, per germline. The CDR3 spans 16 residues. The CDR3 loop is CASSQDPGSVTGELFF. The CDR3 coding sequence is TGCGCCAGCAGCCAAGATCCAGGGTCGGTCACCGGGGAGCTGTTTTTT.

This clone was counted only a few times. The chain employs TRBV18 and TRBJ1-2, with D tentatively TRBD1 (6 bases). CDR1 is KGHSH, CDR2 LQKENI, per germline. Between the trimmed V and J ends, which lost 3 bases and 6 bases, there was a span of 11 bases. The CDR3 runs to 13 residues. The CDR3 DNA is TGTGCCAGCTCACCGGACAGAGAAAATGGCTACACCTTC. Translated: CASSPDRENGYTF.

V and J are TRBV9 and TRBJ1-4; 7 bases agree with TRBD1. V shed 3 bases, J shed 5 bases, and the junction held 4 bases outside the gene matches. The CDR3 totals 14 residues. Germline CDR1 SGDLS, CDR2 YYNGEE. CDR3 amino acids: CASSDGTANEKLFF. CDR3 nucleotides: TGTGCCAGCAGCGATGGGACAGCGAATGAAAAACTGTTTTTT.

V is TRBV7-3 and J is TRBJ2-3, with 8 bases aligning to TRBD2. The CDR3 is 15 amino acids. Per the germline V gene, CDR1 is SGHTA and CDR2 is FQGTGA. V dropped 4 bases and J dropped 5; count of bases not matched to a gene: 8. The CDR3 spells CASSYLGGAVDTQYF. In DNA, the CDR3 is TGTGCCAGCAGCTATCTCGGGGGGGCAGTAGATACGCAGTATTTT.

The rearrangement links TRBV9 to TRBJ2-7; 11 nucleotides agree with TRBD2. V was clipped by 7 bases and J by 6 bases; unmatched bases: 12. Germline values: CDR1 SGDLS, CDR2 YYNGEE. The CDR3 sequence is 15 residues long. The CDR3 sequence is CASAPASGRLGEQYF. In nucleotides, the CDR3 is TGTGCCAGCGCCCCCGCTAGCGGGAGGTTAGGCGAGCAGTACTTC.

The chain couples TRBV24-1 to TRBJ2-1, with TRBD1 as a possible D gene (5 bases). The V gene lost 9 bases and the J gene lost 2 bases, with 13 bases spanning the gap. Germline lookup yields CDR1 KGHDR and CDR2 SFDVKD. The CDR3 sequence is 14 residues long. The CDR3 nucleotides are TGTGCCACCCAGGGCTCTACTACCTACAATGAGCAGTTCTTC. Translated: CATQGSTTYNEQFF.

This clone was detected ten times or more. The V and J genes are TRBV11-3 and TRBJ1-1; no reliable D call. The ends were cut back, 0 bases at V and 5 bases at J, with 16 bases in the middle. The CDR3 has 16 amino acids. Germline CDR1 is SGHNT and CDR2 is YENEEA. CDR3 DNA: TGTGCCAGCAGCTTAGACGGGTGGAGTGGGAGGACTGAAGCTTTCTTT. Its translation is CASSLDGWSGRTEAFF. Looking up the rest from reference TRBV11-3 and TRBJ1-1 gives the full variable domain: EAGVVQSPRYKIIEKKQPVAFWCNPISGHNTLYWYLQNLGQGPELLIRYENEEAVDDSQLPKDRFSAERLKGVDSTLKIQPAELGDSAVYLCASSLDGWSGRTEAFFGQGTRLTVV.

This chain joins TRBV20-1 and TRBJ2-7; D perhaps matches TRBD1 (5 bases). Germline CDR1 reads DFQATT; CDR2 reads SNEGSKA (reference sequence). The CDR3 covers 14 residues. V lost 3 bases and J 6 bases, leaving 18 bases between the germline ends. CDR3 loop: CSASLSGFRGEQYF. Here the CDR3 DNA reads TGCAGTGCTAGTTTGTCCGGGTTTAGGGGCGAGCAGTACTTC.

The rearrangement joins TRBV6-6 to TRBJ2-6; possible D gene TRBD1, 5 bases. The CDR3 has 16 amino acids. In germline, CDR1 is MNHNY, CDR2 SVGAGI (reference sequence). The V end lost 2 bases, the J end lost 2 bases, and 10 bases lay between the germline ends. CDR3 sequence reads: CASSYPLGAGANVLTF. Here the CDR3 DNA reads TGTGCCAGCAGTTACCCCCTAGGGGCTGGGGCCAACGTCCTGACTTTC.

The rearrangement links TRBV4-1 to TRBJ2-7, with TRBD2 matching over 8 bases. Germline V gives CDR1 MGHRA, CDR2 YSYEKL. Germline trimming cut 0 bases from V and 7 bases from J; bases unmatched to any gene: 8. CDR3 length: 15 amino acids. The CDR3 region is CASSQDSGAGREQYF. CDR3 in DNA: TGCGCCAGCAGCCAAGATAGCGGGGCCGGCCGGGAGCAGTACTTC.

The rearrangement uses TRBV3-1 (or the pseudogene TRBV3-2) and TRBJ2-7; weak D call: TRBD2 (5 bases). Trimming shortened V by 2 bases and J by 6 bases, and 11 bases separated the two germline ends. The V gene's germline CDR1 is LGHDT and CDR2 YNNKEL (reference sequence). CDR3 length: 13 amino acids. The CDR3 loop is CASSQFLSGEQYF. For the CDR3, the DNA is TGTGCCAGCAGCCAATTTCTAAGCGGCGAGCAGTACTTC.

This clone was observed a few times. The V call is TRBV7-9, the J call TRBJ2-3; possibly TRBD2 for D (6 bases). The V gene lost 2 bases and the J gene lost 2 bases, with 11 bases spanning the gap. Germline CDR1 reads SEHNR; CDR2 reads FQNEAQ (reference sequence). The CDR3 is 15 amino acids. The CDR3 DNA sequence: TGTGCCAGCAGCTTATGGGACTCCGCCACAGATACGCAGTATTTT. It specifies CASSLWDSATDTQYF.

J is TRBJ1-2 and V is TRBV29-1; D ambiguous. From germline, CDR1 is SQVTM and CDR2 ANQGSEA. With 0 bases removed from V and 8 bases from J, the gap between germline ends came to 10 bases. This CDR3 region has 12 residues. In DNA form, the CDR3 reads TGCAGCGTTGAAGATCTCGGCGGGGGCTACACCTTC. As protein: CSVEDLGGGYTF.

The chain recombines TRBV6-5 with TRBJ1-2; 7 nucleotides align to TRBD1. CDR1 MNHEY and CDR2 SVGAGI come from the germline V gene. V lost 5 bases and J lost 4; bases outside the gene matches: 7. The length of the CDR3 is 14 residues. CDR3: CASSLRTGPYGYTF. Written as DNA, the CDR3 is TGTGCCAGCAGTCTGAGGACAGGACCCTATGGCTACACCTTC.

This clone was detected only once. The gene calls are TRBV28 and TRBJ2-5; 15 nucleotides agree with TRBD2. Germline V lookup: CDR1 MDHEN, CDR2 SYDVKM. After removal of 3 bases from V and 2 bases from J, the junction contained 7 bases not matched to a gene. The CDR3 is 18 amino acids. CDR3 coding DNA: TGTGCCAGCAGTTTCTTTGGACTAGCGGGAGGGGGGCAAGAGACCCAGTACTTC. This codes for CASSFFGLAGGGQETQYF. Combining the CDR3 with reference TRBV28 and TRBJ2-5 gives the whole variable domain DVKVTQSSRYLVKRTGEKVFLECVQDMDHENMFWYRQDPGLGLRLIYFSYDVKMKEKGDIPEGYSVSREKKERFSLILESASTNQTSMYLCASSFFGLAGGGQETQYFGPGTRLLVL.

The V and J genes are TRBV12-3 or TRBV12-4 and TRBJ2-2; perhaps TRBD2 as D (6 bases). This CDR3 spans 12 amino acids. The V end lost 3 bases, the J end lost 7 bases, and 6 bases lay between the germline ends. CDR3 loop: CASSFGGGELFF. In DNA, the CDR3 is TGTGCCAGCAGTTTCGGGGGCGGGGAGCTGTTTTTT.

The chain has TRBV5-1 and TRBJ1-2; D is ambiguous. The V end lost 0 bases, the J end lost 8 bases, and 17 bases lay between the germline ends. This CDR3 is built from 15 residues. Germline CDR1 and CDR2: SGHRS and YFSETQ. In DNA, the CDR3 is TGCGCCAGCAGCTTGGTAGGGCACGGGGAAGGGGGCTACACCTTC. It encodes CASSLVGHGEGGYTF.

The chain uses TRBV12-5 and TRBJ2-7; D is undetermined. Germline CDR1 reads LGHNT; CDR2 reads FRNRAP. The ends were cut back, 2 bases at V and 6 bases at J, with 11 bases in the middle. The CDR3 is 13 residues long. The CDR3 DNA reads TGTGCTAGTGGTTTGAGTCCCTCGGGCGAGCAGTACTTC. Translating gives CASGLSPSGEQYF.